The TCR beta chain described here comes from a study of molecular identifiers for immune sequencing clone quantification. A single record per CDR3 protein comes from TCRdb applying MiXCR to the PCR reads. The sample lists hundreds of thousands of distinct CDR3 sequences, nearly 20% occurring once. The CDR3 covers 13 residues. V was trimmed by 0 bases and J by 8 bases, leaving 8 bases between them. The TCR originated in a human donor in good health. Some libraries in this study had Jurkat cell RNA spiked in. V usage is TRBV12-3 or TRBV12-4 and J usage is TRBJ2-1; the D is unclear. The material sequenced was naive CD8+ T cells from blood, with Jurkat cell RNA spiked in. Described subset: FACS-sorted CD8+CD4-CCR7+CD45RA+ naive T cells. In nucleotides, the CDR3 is TGTGCCAGCAGTTTAGCTCCGAAGGATGAGCAGTTCTTC. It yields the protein CASSLAPKDEQFF.